This passage covers 7 T cell receptor beta chains from one sample sequenced in a study of vaccination and CD4 T cells after COVID-19. Treatment here: approximately nine-day PBMC culture with coronavirus spike peptide pools or control peptides (ViraFEST assay). Oncomine TCR Beta short-read sequencing was applied to DNA from cultured CD4+ T cells. Each CDR3 protein gets one entry after TCRdb re-called the PCR reads with MiXCR. The table lists almost 5,500 distinct CDR3 sequences, about 32% of them singletons. These TCRs are of unknown antigen specificity. Here the sequenced sample was CD4+ T cells from blood, cultured in vitro, taken after SARS-CoV-2 vaccination. These receptor sequences come from a human donor who had recovered from COVID-19.

In its sample, this clonotype was seen a few times. The chain joins TRBV6-5 to TRBJ1-2; 7 bases agree with TRBD1. The germline V gene encodes CDR1 MNHEY and CDR2 SVGAGI. Trimming took 0 bases from V and 4 from J; bases not matched to a gene: 14. This CDR3 is 18 amino acids long. The CDR3: CASSYSRIGGVRFYGYTF. The CDR3 DNA follows: TGTGCCAGCAGTTACTCAAGGATAGGGGGCGTCAGGTTCTATGGCTACACCTTC.

This clonotype has more than one count but fewer than ten. In DNA form, the CDR3 reads TGCAGTGCTAGAGATCAGGTGGGGGGGCGGGAGACCCAGTACTTC. Translating gives CSARDQVGGRETQYF. This chain links TRBV20-1 with TRBJ2-5; perhaps TRBD2 as D (7 bases). The V gene's germline CDR1 is DFQATT and CDR2 SNEGSKA (reference sequence). This CDR3 contains 15 residues. Trimming shortened V by 0 bases and J by 5 bases, and 16 bases separated the two germline ends.

A few counts support this clonotype. The chain's CDR3 is CASSEWQGRNQPQHF. CDR3 nucleotide sequence: TGTGCCAGCAGTGAATGGCAGGGTCGCAATCAGCCCCAGCATTTT. The V call is TRBV2, the J call TRBJ1-5; possibly TRBD1 for D (5 bases). CDR3 length: 15 residues. Germline values: CDR1 SNHLY, CDR2 FYNNEI. V lost 2 bases to trimming and J lost 2 bases, with 10 bases between them.

This clonotype came up a few times. CDR3 sequence: CASSLEGTDYYEQYF. CDR3 coding DNA: TGCGCCAGCAGCTTGGAAGGGACAGATTACTACGAGCAGTACTTC. The chain joins TRBV5-1 to TRBJ2-7; TRBD1 aligns across 7 bases. V trimming: 0 bases; J trimming: 3 bases; junction bases outside the gene matches: 6. This CDR3 has 15 amino acids. Germline-derived CDR1 and CDR2 are SGHRS and YFSETQ.

The sample holds a few counts of this clonotype. The J gene is TRBJ2-7, the V gene TRBV20-1; no reliable D call. There are 14 residues in the CDR3. Trimming stripped 6 bases from V and 2 bases from J, with 17 bases between. The germline V gene encodes CDR1 DFQATT and CDR2 SNEGSKA (reference sequence). The CDR3, as DNA: TGCAGTGCCTGGAAGCTAGGACGGCCCTACGAGCAGTACTTC. Translating gives CSAWKLGRPYEQYF.

The chain couples TRBV19 to TRBJ2-5; tentatively, D is TRBD2 (6 bases). V was shortened by 2 bases and J by 4 bases, with 8 bases between the two germline ends. The germline gives CDR1 LNHDA, CDR2 SQIVND (reference sequence). The CDR3 extends over 13 amino acids. The CDR3 DNA reads TGTGCCAGTAGTATATCCGGGGGAGAGACCCAGTACTTC. Protein sequence: CASSISGGETQYF.

This clonotype was counted a few times. This sequence joins TRBV20-1 and TRBJ1-2; 7 positions agree with TRBD1. V was pared by 3 bases and J by 3 bases, with 10 bases of the junction left unmatched. Germline values: CDR1 DFQATT, CDR2 SNEGSKA (reference sequence). CDR3 length: 15 amino acids. The CDR3 DNA is TGCAGTGCTAGGGGGGGCGCGACAGGGCACTATGGCTACACCTTC. This codes for CSARGGATGHYGYTF.